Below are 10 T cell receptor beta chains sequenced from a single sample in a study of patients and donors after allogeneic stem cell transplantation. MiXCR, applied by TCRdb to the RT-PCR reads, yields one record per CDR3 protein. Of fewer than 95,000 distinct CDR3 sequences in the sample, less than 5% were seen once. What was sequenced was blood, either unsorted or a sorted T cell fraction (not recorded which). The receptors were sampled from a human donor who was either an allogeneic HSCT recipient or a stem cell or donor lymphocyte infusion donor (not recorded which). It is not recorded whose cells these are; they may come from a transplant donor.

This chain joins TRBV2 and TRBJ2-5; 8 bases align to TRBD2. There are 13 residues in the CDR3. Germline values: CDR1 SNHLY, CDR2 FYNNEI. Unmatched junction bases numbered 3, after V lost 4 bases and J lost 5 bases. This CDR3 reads CASSGPSGETQYF. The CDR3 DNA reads TGTGCCAGCAGTGGCCCTAGCGGGGAGACCCAGTACTTC.

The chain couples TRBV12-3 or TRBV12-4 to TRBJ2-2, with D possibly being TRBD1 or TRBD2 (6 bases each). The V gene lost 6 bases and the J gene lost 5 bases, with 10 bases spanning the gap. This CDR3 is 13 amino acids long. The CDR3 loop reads CASSKGGTGELFF. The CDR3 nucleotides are TGTGCCAGCAGCAAAGGGGGGACCGGGGAGCTGTTTTTT.

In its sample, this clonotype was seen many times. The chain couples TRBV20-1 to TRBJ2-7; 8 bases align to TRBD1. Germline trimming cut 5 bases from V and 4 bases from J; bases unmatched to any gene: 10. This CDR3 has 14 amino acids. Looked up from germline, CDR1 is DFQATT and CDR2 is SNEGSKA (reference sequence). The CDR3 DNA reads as TGCAGTGCTGGACAGGGCCCTTATCTTTACGAGCAGTACTTC. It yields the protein CSAGQGPYLYEQYF.

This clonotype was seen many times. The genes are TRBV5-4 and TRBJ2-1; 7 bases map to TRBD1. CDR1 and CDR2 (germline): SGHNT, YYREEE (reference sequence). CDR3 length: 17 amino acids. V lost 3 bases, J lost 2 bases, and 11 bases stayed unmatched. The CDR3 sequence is CASSSHRGLRTYNEQFF. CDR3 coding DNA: TGTGCCAGCAGCTCCCACAGGGGCCTCAGAACCTACAATGAGCAGTTCTTC.

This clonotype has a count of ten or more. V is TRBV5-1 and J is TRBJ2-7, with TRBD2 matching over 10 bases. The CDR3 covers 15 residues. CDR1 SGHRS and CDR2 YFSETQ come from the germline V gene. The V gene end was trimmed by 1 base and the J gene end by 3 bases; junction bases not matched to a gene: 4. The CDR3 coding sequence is TGCGCCAGCAGCTTGACTAGCGGGGCCTACTACGAGCAGTACTTC. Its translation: CASSLTSGAYYEQYF. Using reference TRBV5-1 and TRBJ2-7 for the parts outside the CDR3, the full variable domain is KAGVTQTPRYLIKTRGQQVTLSCSPISGHRSVSWYQQTPGQGLQFLFEYFSETQRNKGNFPGRFSGRQFSNSRSEMNVSTLELGDSALYLCASSLTSGAYYEQYFGPGTRLTVT.

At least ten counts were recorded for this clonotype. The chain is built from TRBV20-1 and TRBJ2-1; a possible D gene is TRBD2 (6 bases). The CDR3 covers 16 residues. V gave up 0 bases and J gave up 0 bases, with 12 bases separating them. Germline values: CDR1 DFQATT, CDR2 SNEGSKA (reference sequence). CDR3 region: CSARDGRRGSYNEQFF. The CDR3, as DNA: TGCAGTGCTAGAGATGGGCGGAGGGGCTCCTACAATGAGCAGTTCTTC.

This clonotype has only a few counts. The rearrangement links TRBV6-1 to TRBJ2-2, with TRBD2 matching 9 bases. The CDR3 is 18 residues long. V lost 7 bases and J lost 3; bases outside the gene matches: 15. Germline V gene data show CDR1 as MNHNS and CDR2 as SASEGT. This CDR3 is CASKRTSDLQRDTGELFF. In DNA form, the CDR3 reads TGTGCCAGCAAGAGGACTAGCGACCTCCAAAGAGACACCGGGGAGCTGTTTTTT.

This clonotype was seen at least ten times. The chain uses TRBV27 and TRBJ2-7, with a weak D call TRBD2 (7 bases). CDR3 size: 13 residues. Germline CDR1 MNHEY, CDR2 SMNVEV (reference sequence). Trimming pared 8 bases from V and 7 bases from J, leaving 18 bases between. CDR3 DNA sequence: TGTGCCAGCGGAGAGAGGGGGGGAGGTGAGCAGTACTTC. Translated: CASGERGGGEQYF.

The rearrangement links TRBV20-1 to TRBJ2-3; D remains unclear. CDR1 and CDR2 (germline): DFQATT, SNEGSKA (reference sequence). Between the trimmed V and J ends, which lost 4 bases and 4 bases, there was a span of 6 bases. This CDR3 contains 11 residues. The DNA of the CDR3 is TGCAGTGCTACCATAGCAGATACGCAGTATTTT. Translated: CSATIADTQYF.

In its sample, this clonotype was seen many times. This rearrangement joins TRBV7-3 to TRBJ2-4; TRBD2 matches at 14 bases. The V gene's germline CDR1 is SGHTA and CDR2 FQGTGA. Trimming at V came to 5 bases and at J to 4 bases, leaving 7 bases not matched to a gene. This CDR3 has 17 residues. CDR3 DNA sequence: TGTGCCAGCAGCCCGGGGGGACTAGCGGGGGTAAAAAACATTCAGTACTTC. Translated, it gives CASSPGGLAGVKNIQYF.